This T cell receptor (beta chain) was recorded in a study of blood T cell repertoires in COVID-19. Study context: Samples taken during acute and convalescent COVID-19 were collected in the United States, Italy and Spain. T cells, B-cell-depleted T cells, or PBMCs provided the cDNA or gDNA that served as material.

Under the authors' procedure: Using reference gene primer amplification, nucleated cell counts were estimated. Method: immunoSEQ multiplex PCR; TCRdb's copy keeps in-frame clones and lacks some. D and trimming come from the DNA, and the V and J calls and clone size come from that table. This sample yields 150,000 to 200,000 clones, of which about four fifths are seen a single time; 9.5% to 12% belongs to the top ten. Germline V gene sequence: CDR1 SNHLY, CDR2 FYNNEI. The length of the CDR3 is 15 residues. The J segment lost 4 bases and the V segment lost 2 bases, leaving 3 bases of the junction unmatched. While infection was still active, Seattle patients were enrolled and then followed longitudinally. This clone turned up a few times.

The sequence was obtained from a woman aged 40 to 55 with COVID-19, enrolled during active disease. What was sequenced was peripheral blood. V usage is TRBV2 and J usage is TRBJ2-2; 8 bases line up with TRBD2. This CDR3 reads CASSERAGGTGELFF. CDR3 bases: TGTGCCAGCAGTGAAAGGGCGGGGGGCACCGGGGAGCTGTTTTTT.